What follows are 21 T cell receptor beta chains derived from one specimen sequenced in a study of blood T cells in healthy people across ages. The second PCR ran about 7 to 12 cycles with a sample-barcoded 5' primer and J-beta primers. TCRdb recomputed calls from the 5' RACE reads with MiXCR, one row per CDR3 protein. This repertoire shows about 1.8 million distinct CDR3 sequences, roughly 50% found once; its top ten account for about 2.1%. The sample was blood. The receptor source for this set is a woman between 40 and 50 years old in good health.

The gene calls are TRBV14 and TRBJ1-2; 8 bases fit TRBD1. J was trimmed by 8 bases and V by 1 base; bases with no gene match: 9. Germline loops: CDR1 SGHDN, CDR2 FVKESK. CDR3 length: 15 residues. The CDR3 spells CASSQGQGWAMGYTF. The CDR3 DNA sequence: TGTGCCAGCAGCCAAGGACAGGGGTGGGCAATGGGCTACACCTTC.

This chain connects TRBV15 to TRBJ2-3, with 10 bases fitting TRBD2. Germline V gene sequence: CDR1 LNHNV, CDR2 YYDKDF (reference sequence). The CDR3 is 16 amino acids. Germline trimming cut 0 bases from V and 5 bases from J; bases unmatched to any gene: 5. The CDR3 loop is CATSRDLAGVGDTQYF. The DNA for the CDR3 is TGTGCCACCAGCAGAGATCTAGCGGGGGTTGGAGATACGCAGTATTTT.

The rearrangement uses TRBV28 and TRBJ1-2, with 8 bases fitting TRBD1. Germline V gives CDR1 MDHEN, CDR2 SYDVKM. The CDR3 has 17 residues. V was pared by 4 bases and J by 7 bases, with 17 bases of the junction left unmatched. The DNA for the CDR3 is TGTGCCAGCAGTTCTTGGACAGGGAAAGAGTCCCTAGGTGGCTACACCTTC. Translated, it gives CASSSWTGKESLGGYTF.

This clonotype was seen more than once but under ten times. The V call is TRBV4-1, the J call TRBJ2-7; D is undetermined. The V gene's germline CDR1 is MGHRA and CDR2 YSYEKL. The CDR3 is made up of 15 amino acids. V dropped 0 bases and J dropped 3 bases, with 12 bases sitting between them. CDR3 DNA sequence: TGCGCCAGCAGCCAAGAATCTAAGGACGGCTACGAGCAGTACTTC. Protein: CASSQESKDGYEQYF.

The chain employs TRBV7-2 and TRBJ2-5; D is possibly TRBD1 or TRBD2 (5 bases each). V lost 1 base to trimming and J lost 2 bases, with 11 bases between them. The CDR3 covers 15 residues. Germline values: CDR1 SGHTA, CDR2 FQGNSA. The chain's CDR3 is CASSLVLGAQETQYF. The DNA of the CDR3 is TGTGCCAGCAGCTTAGTACTCGGGGCACAAGAGACCCAGTACTTC.

This clonotype was observed many times. This chain uses TRBV20-1 with TRBJ2-5, with D unclear. CDR3 length equals 10 residues. Germline loops: CDR1 DFQATT, CDR2 SNEGSKA (reference sequence). Trimming removed 5 bases from V and 5 bases from J, with 6 bases in between. CDR3 sequence: CSAPRETQYF. The CDR3, as DNA: TGCAGTGCTCCACGGGAGACCCAGTACTTC.

The chain joins TRBV6-2 or TRBV6-3 to TRBJ2-3; 8 bases align to TRBD1. V lost 2 bases, J lost 3 bases, and 10 bases stayed unmatched. The germline gives CDR1 MNHEY, CDR2 SVGEGT. CDR3 length: 17 amino acids. CDR3 in DNA: TGTGCCAGCAGTTACCTCCGCGACAGGGGAGGAACAGATACGCAGTATTTT. Translating it yields CASSYLRDRGGTDTQYF.

CDR3 bases: TGTGCCAGCAGCTCCCCCTGGGATGGGGTGGGGATTGACACTGAAGCTTTCTTT. This encodes CASSSPWDGVGIDTEAFF. The chain recombines TRBV7-9 with TRBJ1-1; D not certain. CDR1 and CDR2 (germline): SEHNR, FQNEAQ (reference sequence). Trimming removed 4 bases at V and 3 bases at J, with 24 bases between. This CDR3 contains 18 residues.

V usage is TRBV28 and J usage is TRBJ2-7; D might be TRBD1 or TRBD2, each matching 5 bases. The CDR3 sequence is 13 residues long. The germline V gene encodes CDR1 MDHEN and CDR2 SYDVKM. Trimming stripped 10 bases from V and 7 bases from J, with 20 bases between. For the CDR3, the DNA is TGTGCCACCCAAACGAGGGGCGCATCTGAGCAGTACTTC. It encodes CATQTRGASEQYF.

The gene calls are TRBV27 and TRBJ2-2; perhaps TRBD1 as D (5 bases). Deletions cut 2 bases from V and 6 bases from J, with 7 bases between. Germline V gene data show CDR1 as MNHEY and CDR2 as SMNVEV (reference sequence). This CDR3 region has 13 residues. CDR3 loop: CASSLRGAGELFF. The DNA for the CDR3 is TGTGCCAGCAGTTTAAGGGGCGCCGGGGAGCTGTTTTTT.

This sequence joins TRBV6-2 or TRBV6-3 and TRBJ1-1; no reliable D call. Germline assignment: CDR1 MNHEY and CDR2 SVGEGT. The ends were cut back, 5 bases at V and 10 bases at J, with 20 bases in the middle. This CDR3 contains 14 residues. The CDR3 region has the DNA TGTGCCAGCAGTCAACCCCAAACGCACTCCGGAGCTTTCTTT. Protein: CASSQPQTHSGAFF.

The J gene is TRBJ2-3, the V gene TRBV24-1; possibly TRBD2 for D (7 bases). CDR3 length equals 17 residues. V lost 3 bases to trimming and J lost 7 bases, with 22 bases between them. The germline V gene has CDR1 KGHDR and CDR2 SFDVKD. In DNA form, the CDR3 reads TGTGCCACCAGTGATGGGAGGGGGGGGGCCTCGAGGCATACGCAGTATTTT. This gives the protein CATSDGRGGASRHTQYF.

This clonotype was found a few times. The CDR3 reads CSVVLGTPAGGTQYF. The DNA for the CDR3 is TGCAGCGTTGTTTTGGGGACTCCTGCAGGTGGTACGCAGTATTTT. V usage is TRBV29-1 and J usage is TRBJ2-3, with a weak D call TRBD2 (6 bases). The CDR3 spans 15 residues. The germline V gene has CDR1 SQVTM and CDR2 ANQGSEA. V was shortened by 4 bases and J by 8 bases, with 22 bases between the two germline ends.

V and J are TRBV5-1 and TRBJ2-1; 9 bases align to TRBD2. V was pared by 5 bases and J by 4 bases, with 10 bases of the junction left unmatched. The length of the CDR3 is 16 residues. The germline V gene has CDR1 SGHRS and CDR2 YFSETQ. The DNA for the CDR3 is TGCGCCAGCAGACCTAGTCTAGCGGGGACTTACAATGAGCAGTTCTTC. As protein: CASRPSLAGTYNEQFF. The variable domain in full, with the rest retrieved from reference TRBV5-1 and TRBJ2-1, is KAGVTQTPRYLIKTRGQQVTLSCSPISGHRSVSWYQQTPGQGLQFLFEYFSETQRNKGNFPGRFSGRQFSNSRSEMNVSTLELGDSALYLCASRPSLAGTYNEQFFGPGTRLTVL.

This clonotype was detected a few times. The chain employs TRBV6-6 and TRBJ2-7; 9 bases are a match to TRBD1. Trimming removed 8 bases from V and 2 bases from J; junction bases left unmatched: 7. The CDR3 totals 14 residues. Germline V gene lookup returns CDR1 MNHNY and CDR2 SVGAGI (reference sequence). CDR3 sequence reads: CASARGTGTYEQYF. The CDR3 DNA reads TGTGCCAGCGCAAGGGGGACAGGGACCTACGAGCAGTACTTC.

This clonotype occurred many times. J is TRBJ2-4 and V is TRBV29-1; D is unresolved. The CDR3 loop spans 13 amino acids. Germline-derived CDR1 and CDR2 are SQVTM and ANQGSEA. V dropped 1 base and J dropped 4 bases, with 8 bases sitting between them. The CDR3 DNA follows: TGCAGCGTTGAAGGGATGGGGAAAAACATTCAGTACTTC. Translated, it gives CSVEGMGKNIQYF.

This clonotype occurred a few times. The chain carries TRBV20-1 and TRBJ1-2, with 7 nucleotides matching TRBD1. The CDR3 has 12 residues. Germline V gives CDR1 DFQATT, CDR2 SNEGSKA (reference sequence). V was pared by 6 bases and J by 6 bases, with 7 bases of the junction left unmatched. Here the CDR3 reads CSALNRGHGYTF. DNA for the CDR3: TGCAGTGCGCTTAACAGGGGCCATGGCTACACCTTC.

This clonotype came up a few times. The genes are TRBV20-1 and TRBJ2-1, with D perhaps matching TRBD2 (6 bases). The germline V gene has CDR1 DFQATT and CDR2 SNEGSKA (reference sequence). The CDR3 has 13 amino acids. V lost 2 bases to trimming and J lost 6 bases, with 11 bases between them. The CDR3 DNA sequence: TGCAGTGCTAGAAACTCGGGAGTCAATGAGCAGTTCTTC. This codes for CSARNSGVNEQFF.

This chain connects TRBV13 to TRBJ2-3, with D unresolved. V lost 5 bases and J lost 1, with 13 bases in between. CDR1 PRHDT and CDR2 FYEKMQ come from the germline V gene (reference sequence). This CDR3 is built from 15 residues. Here the CDR3 reads CASSLIAGRTDTQYF. CDR3 coding DNA: TGTGCCAGCAGCCTAATAGCTGGGCGCACAGATACGCAGTATTTT.

The chain carries TRBV7-9 and TRBJ2-7; D unclear. This CDR3 spans 14 amino acids. CDR1 and CDR2 from the germline V gene are SEHNR and FQNEAQ (reference sequence). V was clipped by 5 bases and J by 3 bases, with 14 bases between them. CDR3 residues: CASSPPARNYEQYF. The CDR3, as DNA: TGTGCCAGCAGCCCCCCTGCCAGGAACTACGAGCAGTACTTC.

This clonotype was counted a few times. This chain links TRBV4-3 with TRBJ2-7, with 9 bases lining up with TRBD1. CDR1 and CDR2 from the germline V gene are LGHNA and YSLEER. The CDR3 is 15 residues long. The V segment lost 2 bases and the J segment 3 bases; nucleotides outside the gene matches: 5. The CDR3 DNA is TGCGCCAGCAGCCAACCGACAGGGGGAGGCTACGAGCAGTACTTC. Its protein is CASSQPTGGGYEQYF.